A selection of T cell receptor beta chains follows, all from one sample in a study of response to subunit inactivated influenza vaccine. TCRdb ran MiXCR on the RT-PCR reads and lists one entry per CDR3 protein. The data hold hundreds of thousands of distinct CDR3 sequences, with around 11% observed a single time. This specimen was PBMCs from blood, taken on the day of vaccination. The origin of the receptors is a man aged 50 or older who received an inactivated influenza vaccine. The CDR3 runs from the conserved cysteine through the conserved F or W. Fields, in order: clone size, D gene, J gene, V gene, CDR3 DNA, CDR3 protein. A D gene is named only where the DNA matches it firmly. The size of a clone is reported for some rows only, either as once, few or many, or as a class for expanded clones.

abundance: few
d_gene: -
j_gene: TRBJ2-7
v_gene: TRBV28
CDR3nt: TGTGCCAGCAGTTTGCCACCCGGGACGGGATCCTACGAGCAGTACTTC
CDR3aa: CASSLPPGTGSYEQYF

abundance: few
d_gene: -
j_gene: TRBJ2-7
v_gene: TRBV4-1
CDR3nt: TGCGCCAGCAGTCTAACAGGGCAAGTCTCCTACGAGCAGTACTTC
CDR3aa: CASSLTGQVSYEQYF

abundance: many
d_gene: -
j_gene: TRBJ2-2
v_gene: TRBV4-3
CDR3nt: TGCGCCAGCAGCCAGGGAGGCGGGGAGCTGTTTTTT
CDR3aa: CASSQGGGELFF

abundance: many
d_gene: TRBD2
j_gene: TRBJ2-1
v_gene: TRBV4-1
CDR3nt: TGCGCCAGCAGCCAAGCCCCTTGGACTAGCGGCGATGAGCAGTTCTTC
CDR3aa: CASSQAPWTSGDEQFF

abundance: few
d_gene: -
j_gene: TRBJ1-1
v_gene: TRBV7-2
CDR3nt: TGTGCCAGCAGCCCAACAGGGTATGAGGCTTTCTTT
CDR3aa: CASSPTGYEAFF

abundance: -
d_gene: TRBD1
j_gene: TRBJ1-5
v_gene: TRBV12-3/TRBV12-4
CDR3nt: TGTGCCAGCGCCCGGGACAGGGACCATCAGCCCCAGCATTTT
CDR3aa: CASARDRDHQPQHF

abundance: -
d_gene: -
j_gene: TRBJ2-1
v_gene: TRBV20-1
CDR3nt: TGCAGTGCTAGAGCGGGGGCCGTCTCCTACAATGAGCAGTTCTTC
CDR3aa: CSARAGAVSYNEQFF

abundance: -
d_gene: TRBD2
j_gene: TRBJ2-7
v_gene: TRBV5-1
CDR3nt: TGCGCCAGCAGCTTGGACTCCGGGACTAGCGGGGCAGAGCAGTACTTC
CDR3aa: CASSLDSGTSGAEQYF

abundance: few
d_gene: TRBD2
j_gene: TRBJ2-4
v_gene: TRBV10-3
CDR3nt: TGTGCCACCGGGACTAGCGGGAGTGGGAGAAACATTCAGTACTTC
CDR3aa: CATGTSGSGRNIQYF

abundance: many
d_gene: -
j_gene: TRBJ2-7
v_gene: TRBV12-3/TRBV12-4
CDR3nt: TGTGCCAGCAGTTGGGGACTTTACCCCCAGTACGAGCAGTACTTC
CDR3aa: CASSWGLYPQYEQYF

abundance: -
d_gene: -
j_gene: TRBJ1-1
v_gene: TRBV6-2/TRBV6-3
CDR3nt: TGTGCCAGCGCCCTCCGGGGGATAAGAGGCACTGAAGCTTTCTTT
CDR3aa: CASALRGIRGTEAFF

abundance: -
d_gene: -
j_gene: TRBJ2-1
v_gene: TRBV11-2
CDR3nt: TGTGCTAGCAGCTTCCCGGACTACTACAATGAGCAGTTCTTC
CDR3aa: CASSFPDYYNEQFF

abundance: few
d_gene: -
j_gene: TRBJ1-1
v_gene: TRBV7-2
CDR3nt: TGTGCCAGCAGCCCTCCGGCCATTTGGGGCACTGAAGCTTTCTTT
CDR3aa: CASSPPAIWGTEAFF

abundance: -
d_gene: -
j_gene: TRBJ2-5
v_gene: TRBV20-1
CDR3nt: TGCAGTGCTAGAGATACTAGGTTTGGTACAGGGGAGACCCAGTACTTC
CDR3aa: CSARDTRFGTGETQYF

abundance: -
d_gene: -
j_gene: TRBJ1-2
v_gene: TRBV9
CDR3nt: TGTGCCAGCAGCCCCTGGACAGAACCCTATGGCTACACCTTC
CDR3aa: CASSPWTEPYGYTF